This TCR beta chain originates from a study of identical twins. Template switching created a universal primer site, and the cDNA included unique molecular identifiers. TCRdb re-derived calls from the 5' RACE reads in MiXCR, one entry per CDR3 protein. There are 470,000 or so distinct CDR3 sequences in the sample; more than 20% occur only once, and around 3% lies in the top ten. V lost 6 bases and J lost 12; bases outside the gene matches: 8. Germline loops: CDR1 DFQATT, CDR2 SNEGSKA (reference sequence). The CDR3 sequence is 12 residues long. The data also belong to a second study, concerning T cells expressing NK-cell markers. That work adds: Several of the donors carried dominant NKG2C+ clonotypes that took up about 1.0-7.5% of their CD8+ T cells.

This clonotype was sampled from a woman under 30 in good health. V usage is TRBV20-1 and J usage is TRBJ1-6; 7 nucleotides agree with TRBD1. Sequencing used CD4+ T cells sorted from blood. The CDR3 region is CSAGTDRRPLHF. The DNA of the CDR3 is TGCAGTGCAGGGACAGACCGACGACCCCTCCACTTT.